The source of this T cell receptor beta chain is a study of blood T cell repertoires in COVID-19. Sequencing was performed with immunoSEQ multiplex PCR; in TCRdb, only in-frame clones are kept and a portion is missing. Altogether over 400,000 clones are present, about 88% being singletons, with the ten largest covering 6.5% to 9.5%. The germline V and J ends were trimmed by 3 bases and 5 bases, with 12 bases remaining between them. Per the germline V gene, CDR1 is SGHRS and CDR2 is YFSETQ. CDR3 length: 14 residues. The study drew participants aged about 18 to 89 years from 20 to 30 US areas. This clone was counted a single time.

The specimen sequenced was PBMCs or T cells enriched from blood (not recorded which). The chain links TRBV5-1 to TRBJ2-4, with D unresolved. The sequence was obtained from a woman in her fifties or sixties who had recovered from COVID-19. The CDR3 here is CASSSPGFENIQYF. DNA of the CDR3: TGCGCCAGCAGCTCTCCGGGTTTCGAAAACATTCAGTACTTC.